The 32 T cell receptor beta chains presented below share a single source sample, sequenced in a study of blood T cell repertoires in COVID-19. Sequencing used immunoSEQ multiplex PCR; TCRdb keeps in-frame clones, though not all of them. The table includes tens of thousands of clones, 80% to 90% detected once. Input material: peripheral blood. These receptors were collected from a man aged 45 to 65 with active or convalescent COVID-19.

This sequence joins TRBV19 and TRBJ2-7, with TRBD2 matching 7 bases. Unmatched junction bases numbered 6, after V lost 4 bases and J lost 3 bases. The germline CDR1 and CDR2 sequences are LNHDA and SQIVND (reference sequence). The CDR3 has 14 residues. In nucleotides, the CDR3 is TGTGCCAGTAGTAGACGCGGGAGCCGCTACGAGCAGTACTTC. Translated, it gives CASSRRGSRYEQYF. The whole variable domain, filled in from reference TRBV19 and TRBJ2-7, reads DGGITQSPKYLFRKEGQNVTLSCEQNLNHDAMYWYRQDPGQGLRLIYYSQIVNDFQKGDIAEGYSVSREKKESFPLTVTSAQKNPTAFYLCASSRRGSRYEQYFGPGTRLTVT.

The chain uses TRBV9 and TRBJ2-3, with TRBD2 matching over 10 bases. CDR3 length: 16 residues. Losses at the gene ends were 4 bases for V and 2 bases for J; bases not matched to a gene: 7. Germline-derived CDR1 and CDR2 are SGDLS and YYNGEE. In nucleotides, the CDR3 is TGTGCCAGCAGCCGACGAGCGGGGGGGGACACAGATACGCAGTATTTT. This translates into CASSRRAGGDTDTQYF. Using reference TRBV9 and TRBJ2-3 for the parts outside the CDR3, the full variable domain is DSGVTQTPKHLITATGQRVTLRCSPRSGDLSVYWYQQSLDQGLQFLIQYYNGEERAKGNILERFSAQQFPDLHSELNLSSLELGDSALYFCASSRRAGGDTDTQYFGPGTRLTVL.

The sample holds one count of this clone. This sequence joins TRBV18 and TRBJ1-6; 9 bases align to TRBD1. The germline gives CDR1 KGHSH, CDR2 LQKENI. V lost 0 bases, J lost 9 bases, and 6 bases stayed unmatched. This CDR3 spans 16 amino acids. The CDR3 loop is CASSPPVDRGVSPLHF. For the CDR3, the DNA is TGTGCCAGCTCACCACCGGTTGACAGGGGGGTTTCACCCCTCCACTTT. Full variable domain (missing parts from reference TRBV18 and TRBJ1-6): NAGVMQNPRHLVRRRGQEARLRCSPMKGHSHVYWYRQLPEEGLKFMVYLQKENIIDESGMPKERFSAEFPKEGPSILRIQQVVRGDSAAYFCASSPPVDRGVSPLHFGNGTRLTVT.

This rearrangement joins TRBV15 to TRBJ2-1; D perhaps matches TRBD1 (6 bases). This CDR3 has 12 amino acids. Germline V gives CDR1 LNHNV, CDR2 YYDKDF (reference sequence). V was clipped by 8 bases and J by 4 bases, with 9 bases between them. The CDR3: CATARGYNEQFF. As DNA, the CDR3 is TGTGCCACCGCCAGGGGATACAATGAGCAGTTCTTC.

V usage is TRBV5-6 and J usage is TRBJ2-2, with D possibly matching TRBD2 (6 bases). V lost 0 bases, J lost 2 bases, and 8 bases lay in between. Germline CDR1 is SGHDT and CDR2 is YYEEEE. The CDR3 has 15 residues. The CDR3 DNA reads as TGTGCCAGCAGCTTGGCCGGGACTAACACCGGGGAGCTGTTTTTT. This sequence encodes CASSLAGTNTGELFF.

This clone has a handful of counts. The chain recombines TRBV27 with TRBJ2-5, with 7 bases aligning to TRBD1. Germline loops: CDR1 MNHEY, CDR2 SMNVEV (reference sequence). With 9 bases clipped from V and 8 bases from J, the junction kept 12 bases outside the gene matches. This CDR3 spans 13 amino acids. CDR3 bases: TGTGCCAGTAACAGGGGCGGCTCGGGCACCCAGTACTTC. Amino acid sequence: CASNRGGSGTQYF.

The CDR3 sequence: CATSRDLAGNNEQFF. The CDR3 DNA sequence: TGTGCCACCAGCAGAGATCTGGCGGGTAACAATGAGCAGTTCTTC. V gene TRBV15 combines with J gene TRBJ2-1, with D possibly TRBD2 on 5 matching bases. Germline V CDR1 and CDR2: LNHNV, YYDKDF (reference sequence). The CDR3 is made up of 15 amino acids. Trimming shortened V by 0 bases and J by 5 bases, and 11 bases separated the two germline ends.

J is TRBJ2-7 and V is TRBV15, with 11 bases matching TRBD2. The CDR3 is 19 amino acids. The V gene's germline CDR1 is LNHNV and CDR2 YYDKDF (reference sequence). J lost 0 bases, V lost 5 bases, and 15 bases had no gene match. The CDR3 DNA reads TGTGCCACCAGCTTAGTCCCGGGACTAGCGGCCAGGAGCTCCTACGAGCAGTACTTC. The encoded protein is CATSLVPGLAARSSYEQYF.

This chain joins TRBV19 and TRBJ1-1; tentatively, D is TRBD1 (5 bases). Germline CDR1 reads LNHDA; CDR2 reads SQIVND (reference sequence). With 7 bases removed from V and 4 bases from J, the gap between germline ends came to 28 bases. This CDR3 contains 18 residues. The CDR3 reads CASNKNLKDSFLSTEAFF. For the CDR3, the DNA is TGTGCCAGTAACAAGAACTTAAAAGACAGTTTTTTGAGCACTGAAGCTTTCTTT.

This clone came up a few times. CDR3 protein: CASSTRTSGRLDEQYF. The CDR3 bases are TGTGCCAGCAGTACACGGACTAGCGGGAGATTGGACGAGCAGTACTTC. The chain has TRBV6-2 or TRBV6-3 and TRBJ2-7; 13 positions match TRBD2. From germline, CDR1 is MNHEY and CDR2 SVGEGT. Trimming at V came to 5 bases and at J to 5 bases, leaving 9 bases not matched to a gene. The CDR3 totals 16 residues.

The chain uses TRBV29-1 and TRBJ2-4; 8 bases map to TRBD1. The CDR3 consists of 15 residues. V was pared by 7 bases and J by 3 bases, with 11 bases of the junction left unmatched. CDR1 and CDR2 (germline): SQVTM, ANQGSEA. CDR3 loop: CSAGATGESKNIQYF. CDR3 DNA sequence: TGCAGCGCCGGGGCGACAGGGGAAAGCAAAAACATTCAGTACTTC.

The rearrangement links TRBV18 to TRBJ2-5; TRBD1 might be the D (5 bases). CDR3 size: 15 residues. Trimming took 4 bases from V and 4 from J, leaving 16 bases between them. The germline V gene encodes CDR1 KGHSH and CDR2 LQKENI. The CDR3 protein is CASSRETTEVETQYF. In nucleotides, the CDR3 is TGTGCCAGCTCACGAGAGACGACAGAGGTAGAGACCCAGTACTTC.

The chain joins TRBV6-5 to TRBJ2-6; TRBD1 agrees at 9 bases. The CDR3 length is 14 residues. Trimming removed 10 bases from V and 2 bases from J; junction bases left unmatched: 3. Germline V lookup: CDR1 MNHEY, CDR2 SVGAGI. The CDR3 sequence is CATQGAAGANVLTF. As DNA, the CDR3 is TGTGCCACACAGGGGGCAGCTGGGGCCAACGTCCTGACTTTC.

This rearrangement joins TRBV30 to TRBJ1-2; D might be TRBD1 (6 bases). From germline, CDR1 is GTSNPN and CDR2 SVGIG (reference sequence). The V end lost 3 bases, the J end lost 4 bases, and 15 bases lay between the germline ends. This CDR3 has 14 amino acids. For the CDR3, the DNA is TGTGCCTGGAGCCCACGGGGGGGGGCCTATGGCTACACCTTC. It translates to CAWSPRGGAYGYTF.

The V call is TRBV5-1, the J call TRBJ1-5, with TRBD1 matching 7 bases. Trimming cost V 4 bases and J 6 bases; bases outside gene matches: 7. In germline, CDR1 is SGHRS, CDR2 YFSETQ. This CDR3 is built from 14 residues. The CDR3 DNA follows: TGCGCCAGCAGCCCCGGACAGGCAGGTCAGCCCCAGCATTTT. As protein: CASSPGQAGQPQHF.

The chain joins TRBV3-1 (or the pseudogene TRBV3-2) to TRBJ1-2, with D possibly TRBD1 on 5 matching bases. The germline CDR1 and CDR2 sequences are LGHDT and YNNKEL (reference sequence). The V and J ends lost 0 bases and 2 bases respectively, with 13 bases between them. The length of the CDR3 is 16 residues. The CDR3 loop reads CASSQEWGRFNYGYTF. CDR3 coding DNA: TGTGCCAGCAGCCAAGAATGGGGCCGCTTCAACTATGGCTACACCTTC.

The CDR3 DNA sequence: TGTGCCAGCAGTTTGAACAGGGGTCCAAACACCGGGGAGCTGTTTTTT. Amino acid sequence: CASSLNRGPNTGELFF. This rearrangement joins TRBV6-2 or TRBV6-3 to TRBJ2-2; 7 bases match TRBD1. Germline trimming cut 4 bases from V and 2 bases from J; bases unmatched to any gene: 7. Per the germline V gene, CDR1 is MNHEY and CDR2 is SVGEGT. CDR3 size: 16 residues.

The chain is built from TRBV18 and TRBJ2-1; 8 bases are shared with TRBD2. The length of the CDR3 is 17 residues. CDR1 and CDR2 from the germline V gene are KGHSH and LQKENI. V was pared by 6 bases and J by 2 bases, with 12 bases of the junction left unmatched. The CDR3 DNA reads TGTGCCAGCTCCATACTGTCGCGCGGGGGGACCTACAATGAGCAGTTCTTC. As protein: CASSILSRGGTYNEQFF.

The CDR3, as DNA: TGTGCCAGCAGCTTGCAGGGGTGGGAGACCCAGTACTTC. Translating it yields CASSLQGWETQYF. The chain employs TRBV5-6 and TRBJ2-5, with a tentative D call TRBD1 (6 bases). CDR3 length: 13 amino acids. V was cut by 1 base and J by 5 bases, with 9 bases left in between. From germline, CDR1 is SGHDT and CDR2 YYEEEE.

V usage is TRBV5-1 and J usage is TRBJ2-7; TRBD2 might be the D (5 bases). From germline, CDR1 is SGHRS and CDR2 YFSETQ. V was clipped by 3 bases and J by 0 bases, with 10 bases between them. This CDR3 is built from 14 residues. The CDR3 spells CASSSLGSSYEQYF. The DNA of the CDR3 is TGCGCCAGCAGCTCCCTGGGGAGCTCCTACGAGCAGTACTTC.

The J gene is TRBJ1-4, the V gene TRBV27, with D unresolved. With 3 bases removed from V and 0 bases from J, the gap between germline ends came to 8 bases. Germline-derived CDR1 and CDR2 are MNHEY and SMNVEV (reference sequence). CDR3 length: 15 residues. The CDR3, as DNA: TGTGCCAGCAGTTTTAGTCAAGCAACTAATGAAAAACTGTTTTTT. Translation gives CASSFSQATNEKLFF.

The V and J genes are TRBV4-1 and TRBJ2-1; TRBD2 matches at 10 bases. Per germline, CDR1 MGHRA and CDR2 YSYEKL. This CDR3 has 16 amino acids. The V gene end was trimmed by 1 base and the J gene end by 8 bases; junction bases not matched to a gene: 8. CDR3 coding DNA: TGCGCCAGCAGCCAAGGTGGGCTAGCGGGAGTATATGAGCAGTTCTTC. It encodes CASSQGGLAGVYEQFF.

The rearrangement links TRBV12-3 or TRBV12-4 to TRBJ1-1, with D hard to call. This CDR3 contains 12 residues. With 4 bases removed from V and 4 bases from J, the gap between germline ends came to 7 bases. The CDR3 bases are TGTGCCAGCAGTTGGAGGGTCACTGAAGCTTTCTTT. Protein product: CASSWRVTEAFF.

The V call is TRBV6-2 or TRBV6-3, the J call TRBJ2-7, with 14 bases matching TRBD2. The CDR3 has 16 residues. V gave up 3 bases and J gave up 3 bases; unmatched junction bases: 4. CDR1 and CDR2 (germline): MNHEY, SVGEGT. CDR3: CASSYGTSGGSYEQYF. CDR3 DNA: TGTGCCAGCAGTTATGGGACTAGCGGGGGAAGCTACGAGCAGTACTTC.

The chain links TRBV7-2 to TRBJ1-1, with D perhaps TRBD1 (6 bases). Looked up from germline, CDR1 is SGHTA and CDR2 is FQGNSA. CDR3 length equals 13 residues. Trimming left V 2 bases short and J 5 bases short, with 9 bases between. This chain's CDR3 is CASSLNRATEAFF. The CDR3 DNA follows: TGTGCCAGCAGCTTAAACAGGGCGACTGAAGCTTTCTTT.

The chain combines TRBV29-1 with TRBJ1-2; 9 bases map to TRBD1. This CDR3 has 15 residues. Trimming removed 3 bases from V and 4 bases from J; junction bases left unmatched: 9. CDR1 is SQVTM and CDR2 is ANQGSEA in the germline V gene. CDR3 DNA: TGCAGCGTTGAGGGCCGGGACAGGGCATCCTATGGCTACACCTTC. Encoded protein: CSVEGRDRASYGYTF.

The chain recombines TRBV5-1 with TRBJ2-5; weak D call: TRBD2 (7 bases). This CDR3 has 14 residues. Germline values: CDR1 SGHRS, CDR2 YFSETQ. V gave up 0 bases and J gave up 9 bases, with 15 bases separating them. CDR3 DNA sequence: TGCGCCAGCAGCTTGGTCGTTGTCGGGGGGCCCCAGTACTTC. Translation gives CASSLVVVGGPQYF.

This chain links TRBV7-8 with TRBJ2-2, with D perhaps TRBD1 (5 bases). Germline loops: CDR1 SGHVS, CDR2 FQNEAQ. The CDR3 contains 15 residues. V lost 1 base and J lost 3, with 9 bases in between. The CDR3 nucleotides read TGTGCCAGCAGCTTAGATAGGGGATACACCGGGGAGCTGTTTTTT. This sequence encodes CASSLDRGYTGELFF. The variable domain in full, with the rest retrieved from reference TRBV7-8 and TRBJ2-2, is GAGVSQSPRYKVAKRGQDVALRCDPISGHVSLFWYQQALGQGPEFLTYFQNEAQLDKSGLPSDRFFAERPEGSVSTLKIQRTQQEDSAVYLCASSLDRGYTGELFFGEGSRLTVL.

The chain joins TRBV12-5 to TRBJ2-3, with TRBD1 identical over 8 bases. Germline V gene lookup returns CDR1 LGHNT and CDR2 FRNRAP. This CDR3 is 15 amino acids long. V shed 7 bases, J shed 3 bases, and the junction held 9 bases outside the gene matches. CDR3 DNA: TGTGCTAGTGCCCGAGACAGGGGAGAAACAGATACGCAGTATTTT. This encodes CASARDRGETDTQYF.

The chain couples TRBV10-3 to TRBJ2-7; D is ambiguous. The CDR3 is 15 residues long. V was shortened by 1 base and J by 3 bases, with 13 bases between the two germline ends. Germline CDR1 reads ENHRY; CDR2 reads SYGVKD. Written as DNA, the CDR3 is TGTGCCATCAGTGAGTACGCCCCCGGAGACTACGAGCAGTACTTC. Its translation: CAISEYAPGDYEQYF.

This clone was seen at least ten times. This rearrangement joins TRBV14 to TRBJ1-5, with TRBD1 as a possible D gene (6 bases). V lost 0 bases and J 0 bases, leaving 9 bases between the germline ends. The CDR3 covers 16 residues. The germline V gene encodes CDR1 SGHDN and CDR2 FVKESK. CDR3 loop: CASSQEGGFSNQPQHF. The CDR3 DNA reads as TGTGCCAGCAGCCAAGAAGGGGGTTTTAGCAATCAGCCCCAGCATTTT. The complete variable domain, with remaining parts taken from reference TRBV14 and TRBJ1-5, reads EAGVTQFPSHSVIEKGQTVTLRCDPISGHDNLYWYRRVMGKEIKFLLHFVKESKQDESGMPNNRFLAERTGGTYSTLKVQPAELEDSGVYFCASSQEGGFSNQPQHFGDGTRLSIL.

This chain links TRBV5-1 with TRBJ1-3; 9 bases are a match to TRBD1. CDR3 length equals 18 residues. Trimming at V came to 2 bases and at J to 1 base, leaving 10 bases not matched to a gene. CDR1 and CDR2 from the germline V gene are SGHRS and YFSETQ. For the CDR3, the DNA is TGCGCCAGCAGCTTAGGACTAGACAGGGGGTTTTCTGGAAACACCATATATTTT. It yields the protein CASSLGLDRGFSGNTIYF.